This T cell receptor (beta chain) was obtained from a study of response to subunit inactivated influenza vaccine. Points from the study as a whole: The authors put forward the suggestion that each seasonal influenza vaccination may bring in only a limited number of new T cells.

The V segment lost 7 bases and the J segment 1 base; nucleotides outside the gene matches: 11. Germline loops: CDR1 SQVTM, CDR2 ANQGSEA. The length of the CDR3 is 16 residues. Each CDR3 protein gets one entry after TCRdb re-called the RT-PCR reads with MiXCR. Of roughly 520,000 distinct CDR3 sequences listed, 25% are singletons. A note on this clonotype: Its antigen remains unidentified.

The sequencing used CD4+ T cells sorted from PBMCs, collected more than 4 days after vaccination. The V gene is TRBV29-1, the J gene TRBJ2-1, with TRBD2 matching 9 bases. The clonotype was recovered from a man in his fifties or sixties who received an inactivated influenza vaccine. The CDR3 protein is CSALSGLARSYNEQFF. The CDR3 DNA sequence: TGCAGCGCCTTATCCGGACTAGCGCGGTCCTACAATGAGCAGTTCTTC.